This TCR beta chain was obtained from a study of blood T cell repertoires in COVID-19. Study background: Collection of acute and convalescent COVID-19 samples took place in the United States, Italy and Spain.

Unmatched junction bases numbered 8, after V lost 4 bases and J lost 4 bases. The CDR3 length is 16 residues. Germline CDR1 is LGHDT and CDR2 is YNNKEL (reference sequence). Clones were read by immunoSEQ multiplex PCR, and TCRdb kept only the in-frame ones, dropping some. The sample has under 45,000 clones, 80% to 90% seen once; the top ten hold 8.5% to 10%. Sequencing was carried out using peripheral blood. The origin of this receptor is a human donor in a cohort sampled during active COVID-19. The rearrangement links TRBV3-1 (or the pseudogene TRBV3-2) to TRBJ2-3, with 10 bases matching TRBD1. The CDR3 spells CASSRYGTGDADTQYF. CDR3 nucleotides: TGTGCCAGCAGCCGATATGGGACAGGGGATGCAGATACGCAGTATTTT.